The 16 T cell receptor beta chains in this list originate from one sample, sequenced in a study of T cell responses to AZD1222 COVID-19 vaccine. Libraries were prepared by immunoSEQ multiplex PCR; TCRdb keeps only in-frame clonotypes and omits some of them. The data show 55,000 to 70,000 clones, about 88% seen once. Source: peripheral blood, taken on day 0 of AZD1222 vaccination. All receptors derive from an adult in good health.

The CDR3 sequence is CASSPGTSRTGELFF. As DNA, the CDR3 is TGCGCCAGCAGCCCCGGGACTAGCCGCACCGGGGAGCTGTTTTTT. The chain employs TRBV4-1 and TRBJ2-2; 9 bases line up with TRBD2. Losses at the gene ends were 4 bases for V and 4 bases for J; bases not matched to a gene: 4. There are 15 residues in the CDR3. CDR1 and CDR2 (germline): MGHRA, YSYEKL.

This chain uses TRBV7-8 with TRBJ2-5, with D unclear. Germline V lookup: CDR1 SGHVS, CDR2 FQNEAQ. This CDR3 has 17 residues. V gave up 4 bases and J gave up 5 bases, with 23 bases separating them. CDR3 sequence reads: CASSSHYGRSGGETQYF. In DNA form, the CDR3 reads TGTGCCAGCAGCTCCCATTACGGACGGAGTGGTGGGGAGACCCAGTACTTC.

V is TRBV3-1 (or the pseudogene TRBV3-2) and J is TRBJ1-3, with unresolved D. The CDR3 extends over 13 amino acids. The germline V and J ends were trimmed by 4 bases and 3 bases, with 7 bases remaining between them. The V gene's germline CDR1 is LGHDT and CDR2 YNNKEL (reference sequence). DNA for the CDR3: TGTGCCAGCAGCCCACGAGTTGGAAACACCATATATTTT. Translated, it gives CASSPRVGNTIYF.

The chain couples TRBV18 to TRBJ1-4; possibly TRBD1 for D (6 bases). The germline V gene encodes CDR1 KGHSH and CDR2 LQKENI. V was clipped by 1 base and J by 1 base, with 13 bases between them. CDR3 length: 17 residues. The CDR3 DNA reads TGTGCCAGCTCACCACGGACCACAGGGCGAACTAATGAAAAACTGTTTTTT. This encodes CASSPRTTGRTNEKLFF.

This rearrangement joins TRBV11-2 to TRBJ1-5; 8 bases fit TRBD1. Germline lookup yields CDR1 SGHAT and CDR2 FQNNGV. The V segment lost 5 bases and the J segment 7 bases; nucleotides outside the gene matches: 10. The CDR3 contains 15 residues. For the CDR3, the DNA is TGTGCCAGCAGCCTTACCGACAGGGGCGGGCAGCCCCAGCATTTT. It is translated as CASSLTDRGGQPQHF.

This sequence joins TRBV27 and TRBJ2-1; 9 bases agree with TRBD2. J was trimmed by 4 bases and V by 3 bases; bases with no gene match: 10. Germline loops: CDR1 MNHEY, CDR2 SMNVEV (reference sequence). The CDR3 spans 17 residues. This CDR3 reads CASSLVPTSGLYNEQFF. As DNA, the CDR3 is TGTGCCAGCAGTTTGGTCCCGACTAGCGGATTGTACAATGAGCAGTTCTTC.

The chain employs TRBV13 and TRBJ2-7; D is unresolved. This CDR3 comprises 13 residues. The ends were cut back, 2 bases at V and 3 bases at J, with 8 bases in the middle. The V gene's germline CDR1 is PRHDT and CDR2 FYEKMQ (reference sequence). CDR3 in DNA: TGTGCCAGCAGCTTATCACAATACTACGAGCAGTACTTC. It is translated as CASSLSQYYEQYF.

This rearrangement joins TRBV3-1 (or the pseudogene TRBV3-2) to TRBJ2-7; D remains unclear. The V end lost 1 base, the J end lost 5 bases, and 6 bases lay between the germline ends. This CDR3 has 12 amino acids. Per the germline V gene, CDR1 is LGHDT and CDR2 is YNNKEL (reference sequence). The CDR3 reads CASSQGSHEQYF. CDR3 DNA: TGTGCCAGCAGCCAAGGTTCCCACGAGCAGTACTTC.

The rearrangement links TRBV4-1 to TRBJ2-3; 7 nucleotides align to TRBD1. Trimming cost V 7 bases and J 1 base; bases outside gene matches: 8. Germline values: CDR1 MGHRA, CDR2 YSYEKL. The CDR3 has 15 residues. In nucleotides, the CDR3 is TGCGCCAGCACGGGGACAGTGCATGGCACAGATACGCAGTATTTT. Translation gives CASTGTVHGTDTQYF.

The rearrangement uses TRBV18 and TRBJ2-1; no clear D gene. The length of the CDR3 is 15 residues. Trimming stripped 2 bases from V and 3 bases from J, with 11 bases between. CDR1 is KGHSH, CDR2 LQKENI, per germline. The CDR3 sequence: CASSPIPTNYNEQFF. The CDR3 DNA is TGTGCCAGCTCACCAATCCCGACAAACTACAATGAGCAGTTCTTC.

CDR3 in DNA: TGTGCCTGGAGTGTACTGGGGCTAACGGGAAGAACCTACGAGCAGTACTTC. Protein sequence: CAWSVLGLTGRTYEQYF. The V and J genes are TRBV30 and TRBJ2-7, with D perhaps given as TRBD1 or TRBD2 (5 bases each). The CDR3 totals 17 residues. Germline V gene lookup returns CDR1 GTSNPN and CDR2 SVGIG (reference sequence). Trimming took 0 bases from V and 2 from J, leaving 20 bases between them. Based on the CDR3 plus reference TRBV30 and TRBJ2-7, the full variable domain is SQTIHQWPATLVQPVGSPLSLECTVEGTSNPNLYWYRQAAGRGLQLLFYSVGIGQISSEVPQNLSASRPQDRQFILSSKKLLLSDSGFYLCAWSVLGLTGRTYEQYFGPGTRLTVT.

The V call is TRBV10-2, the J call TRBJ2-7; the D is unclear. The germline V gene encodes CDR1 WSHSY and CDR2 SAAADI. The CDR3 extends over 13 amino acids. Deletions cut 5 bases from V and 3 bases from J, with 11 bases between. The CDR3 sequence is CASSLGSFYEQYF. The CDR3 nucleotides are TGCGCCAGCAGTTTGGGCAGTTTCTACGAGCAGTACTTC.

Comment on this clone: In the same sample, other DNA sequences code for this CDR3. This chain joins TRBV2 and TRBJ1-1, with a possible D match to TRBD1 (5 bases). Germline lookup yields CDR1 SNHLY and CDR2 FYNNEI. CDR3 size: 11 residues. The germline V and J ends were trimmed by 3 bases and 6 bases, with 5 bases remaining between them. For the CDR3, the DNA is TGTGCCAGCAGTGACAGGGCTGAAGCTTTCTTT. This sequence encodes CASSDRAEAFF.

The gene calls are TRBV11-2 and TRBJ1-1, with a weak D call TRBD1 (6 bases). The CDR3 sequence is 13 residues long. The germline CDR1 and CDR2 sequences are SGHAT and FQNNGV. With 5 bases removed from V and 4 bases from J, the gap between germline ends came to 11 bases. CDR3 DNA: TGTGCCAGCAGCCTGTCGACAGGCACTGAAGCTTTCTTT. Its translation: CASSLSTGTEAFF.

The J gene is TRBJ1-6, the V gene TRBV20-1; perhaps TRBD1 as D (6 bases). The CDR3 spans 16 residues. The ends were cut back, 3 bases at V and 7 bases at J, with 19 bases in the middle. From germline, CDR1 is DFQATT and CDR2 SNEGSKA (reference sequence). CDR3 nucleotide sequence: TGCAGTGCTAGTCCGAGAGCAGGGACATGGAATTCACCCCTCCACTTT. Protein: CSASPRAGTWNSPLHF.

CDR3 loop: CASSLNPPSGNEQYF. CDR3 bases: TGTGCCAGCAGTTTAAACCCTCCTAGCGGGAACGAGCAGTACTTC. The chain recombines TRBV28 with TRBJ2-7; the match to TRBD2 covers 9 bases. The V gene's germline CDR1 is MDHEN and CDR2 SYDVKM. This CDR3 region has 15 residues. The V segment lost 2 bases and the J segment 5 bases; nucleotides outside the gene matches: 7. The full variable domain, with the rest looked up from reference TRBV28 and TRBJ2-7, is DVKVTQSSRYLVKRTGEKVFLECVQDMDHENMFWYRQDPGLGLRLIYFSYDVKMKEKGDIPEGYSVSREKKERFSLILESASTNQTSMYLCASSLNPPSGNEQYFGPGTRLTVT.